Presented here are 9 T cell receptor beta chains from one specimen sequenced in a study of regulatory T cells in long-lasting Graves disease. Arm-PCR of CDR3 regions and iRepertoire HTBI primers were used to build TCR beta libraries. MiXCR, run by TCRdb on the multiplex PCR reads, gives a single entry per CDR3 protein. Of about 500,000 distinct CDR3 sequences in the sample, around 12% were seen once. Regarding time point: newly diagnosed GD, antithyroid drugs for less than 3 months. Scientists built the TCR library using RNA that was extracted from PBMCs. These data were also filed under a second study, of T cells in Graves' hyperthyroidism and ophthalmopathy.

The source was peripheral blood mononuclear cells (PBMCs), collected at new diagnosis, from a patient treated with antithyroid drugs. These receptors originate from a woman aged 30 to 39 with Graves disease.

This clonotype has a handful of counts. This rearrangement joins TRBV10-3 to TRBJ2-6, with D perhaps TRBD2 (6 bases). This CDR3 is built from 14 residues. Germline V CDR1 and CDR2: ENHRY, SYGVKD. Trimming left V 10 bases short and J 0 bases short, with 10 bases between. DNA for the CDR3: TGTGCCACCGGGGGAGGCTCTGGGGCCAACGTCCTGACTTTC. This translates into CATGGGSGANVLTF.

This clonotype was detected only a few times. V gene TRBV2 combines with J gene TRBJ2-1; the match to TRBD2 covers 9 bases. V shed 8 bases and J 9 bases; nucleotides not matched to a gene: 14. Germline values: CDR1 SNHLY, CDR2 FYNNEI. CDR3 length equals 15 residues. The CDR3 reads CASGSAGGPRGEQFF. CDR3 nucleotides: TGTGCCAGCGGTTCTGCGGGAGGGCCTCGGGGTGAGCAGTTCTTC.

With respect to this clonotype: A much larger clonotype is one base distant, so this may be a read error. V is TRBV7-2 and J is TRBJ1-6; D is unclear. The CDR3 totals 14 residues. From germline, CDR1 is SGHTA and CDR2 FQGNSA. The CDR3 sequence: CAGSFEVGHSPLHF. Here the CDR3 DNA reads TGTGCCGGCAGCTTTGAGGTTGGCCACTCACCCCTCCACTTT.

A few counts support this clonotype. This chain uses TRBV7-2 with TRBJ1-2; 12 nucleotides align to TRBD1. Germline CDR1 is SGHTA and CDR2 is FQGNSA. The V gene end was trimmed by 5 bases and the J gene end by 5 bases; junction bases not matched to a gene: 9. This CDR3 has 16 amino acids. CDR3 protein: CASSPPGTGGRYGYTF. The CDR3 DNA sequence: TGTGCCAGCAGCCCACCCGGGACAGGGGGCAGGTATGGCTACACCTTC.

This clonotype was observed at least ten times. The J gene is TRBJ2-3, the V gene TRBV5-1; 13 bases line up with TRBD2. J gave up 2 bases and V 2 bases, and 5 bases lay outside the gene matches. The length of the CDR3 is 17 residues. CDR1 and CDR2 from the germline V gene are SGHRS and YFSETQ. The CDR3 region is CASSFKTSGRYTDTQYF. For the CDR3, the DNA is TGCGCCAGCAGCTTTAAGACTAGCGGGAGGTACACAGATACGCAGTATTTT.

The sample holds many counts of this clonotype. The chain combines TRBV7-9 with TRBJ2-7; D gene ambiguous. The CDR3 extends over 12 amino acids. Deletions cut 4 bases from V and 3 bases from J, with 7 bases between. From germline, CDR1 is SEHNR and CDR2 FQNEAQ (reference sequence). CDR3 amino acids: CASSSALYEQYF. CDR3 nucleotides: TGTGCCAGCAGCTCCGCTCTCTACGAGCAGTACTTC.

This chain joins TRBV9 and TRBJ2-7, with D possibly being TRBD2 (5 bases). Deletions cut 5 bases from V and 0 bases from J, with 12 bases between. The CDR3 has 14 amino acids. The germline V gene has CDR1 SGDLS and CDR2 YYNGEE. The CDR3: CASSRGQVSYEQYF. CDR3 coding DNA: TGTGCCAGCAGTCGAGGGCAGGTCTCCTACGAGCAGTACTTC.

This clonotype was counted at least ten times. This CDR3 is CASSGPPEQYF. DNA for the CDR3: TGTGCCAGCAGTGGGCCGCCCGAGCAGTACTTC. The rearrangement joins TRBV28 to TRBJ2-7; D is undetermined. This CDR3 contains 11 residues. Germline V gene data show CDR1 as MDHEN and CDR2 as SYDVKM. Trimming shortened V by 5 bases and J by 6 bases, and 8 bases separated the two germline ends.

The J gene is TRBJ2-1, the V gene TRBV7-9, with 8 bases fitting TRBD2. V shed 3 bases, J shed 10 bases, and the junction held 2 bases outside the gene matches. Germline assignment: CDR1 SEHNR and CDR2 FQNEAQ (reference sequence). The CDR3 is 12 amino acids. The chain's CDR3 is CASSFLAGEQFF. DNA of the CDR3: TGTGCCAGCAGCTTCTTAGCGGGAGAGCAGTTCTTC.